Listed here is a single T cell receptor (beta chain). The method was immunoSEQ multiplex PCR; TCRdb's version includes in-frame clones alone and lacks a portion of them. The sample shows around 95,000 clones, about 92% of them seen only once. The entry originates in a study of T cell changes during pregnancy in multiple sclerosis. The sequence was obtained from a female donor in good health, enrolled as a control in a pregnancy study. This material consisted of peripheral blood, taken after pregnancy.

The CDR3 loop reads CASSYSPGLQETQYF. DNA for the CDR3: TGTGCCAGCAGTTACTCGCCAGGGCTGCAAGAGACCCAGTACTTC. The rearrangement joins TRBV6-5 to TRBJ2-5; TRBD1 is a possible D gene (5 bases). This CDR3 is 15 amino acids long. Germline loops: CDR1 MNHEY, CDR2 SVGAGI. V lost 0 bases and J 2 bases, leaving 10 bases between the germline ends.